Included here is one T cell receptor (beta chain) sequence, with context. Its target is unknown. The data derive from a study of shared clonotypes between healthy human individuals. TCRdb's table, derived via immunoSEQ multiplex PCR, lists solely in-frame clones and lacks some. The sample carries around 2.5 million clones, more than 85% recorded once. The V end lost 3 bases, the J end lost 8 bases, and 13 bases lay between the germline ends. Germline CDR1 is SNHLY and CDR2 is FYNNEI. This CDR3 is built from 14 residues. Study observations and caveats: Measured sharing among donors was expected to vary with sequencing depth. Generation of non-shared clonotypes was less probable than generation of clonotypes shared by all four donors.

The receptor was derived from a man in his late teens or twenties in good health. Some clones in this sample may be carry-over from other donors' samples. The chain uses TRBV2 and TRBJ1-4, with D hard to call. What was sequenced was naive CD4+ T cells from PBMCs. This sample's subset: CD45RA+ positively selected. In DNA form, the CDR3 reads TGTGCCAGCAGTGACTCGGGCGTTAGGGAAAAACTGTTTTTT. Its translation is CASSDSGVREKLFF.